Sequencing of this T cell receptor beta chain was carried out in a study of blood T cell repertoires in COVID-19. Study in general: Acute and convalescent COVID-19 samples came from the United States, Italy and Spain. Sources were T cells, B-cell-depleted T cells, or PBMCs; the material itself was cDNA or gDNA.

Original data processing: Amplifying reference gene primers gave estimates of nucleated cell counts. Here immunoSEQ multiplex PCR was the method, and the copy in TCRdb shows in-frame clones only, minus some. Clonal size and the V and J genes are those of that table, whereas D and trimming came from the DNA. Of roughly 300,000 clones in the sample, around four fifths are singletons; the top ten hold roughly 1.1%. Germline V CDR1 and CDR2: LNHDA, SQIVND (reference sequence). The CDR3 extends over 16 amino acids. The V and J ends lost 5 bases and 7 bases, in that order; junction bases with no gene match: 9.

Sequencing was carried out using peripheral blood. This sequence was found in a woman aged 45-65 years with acute or convalescent COVID-19. V and J are TRBV19 and TRBJ1-4, with 11 bases identical to TRBD1. The CDR3 coding sequence is TGTGCCAGTAGTGTGGGACAGGGGGAGAGGAGTGAAAAACTGTTTTTT. Protein sequence: CASSVGQGERSEKLFF.